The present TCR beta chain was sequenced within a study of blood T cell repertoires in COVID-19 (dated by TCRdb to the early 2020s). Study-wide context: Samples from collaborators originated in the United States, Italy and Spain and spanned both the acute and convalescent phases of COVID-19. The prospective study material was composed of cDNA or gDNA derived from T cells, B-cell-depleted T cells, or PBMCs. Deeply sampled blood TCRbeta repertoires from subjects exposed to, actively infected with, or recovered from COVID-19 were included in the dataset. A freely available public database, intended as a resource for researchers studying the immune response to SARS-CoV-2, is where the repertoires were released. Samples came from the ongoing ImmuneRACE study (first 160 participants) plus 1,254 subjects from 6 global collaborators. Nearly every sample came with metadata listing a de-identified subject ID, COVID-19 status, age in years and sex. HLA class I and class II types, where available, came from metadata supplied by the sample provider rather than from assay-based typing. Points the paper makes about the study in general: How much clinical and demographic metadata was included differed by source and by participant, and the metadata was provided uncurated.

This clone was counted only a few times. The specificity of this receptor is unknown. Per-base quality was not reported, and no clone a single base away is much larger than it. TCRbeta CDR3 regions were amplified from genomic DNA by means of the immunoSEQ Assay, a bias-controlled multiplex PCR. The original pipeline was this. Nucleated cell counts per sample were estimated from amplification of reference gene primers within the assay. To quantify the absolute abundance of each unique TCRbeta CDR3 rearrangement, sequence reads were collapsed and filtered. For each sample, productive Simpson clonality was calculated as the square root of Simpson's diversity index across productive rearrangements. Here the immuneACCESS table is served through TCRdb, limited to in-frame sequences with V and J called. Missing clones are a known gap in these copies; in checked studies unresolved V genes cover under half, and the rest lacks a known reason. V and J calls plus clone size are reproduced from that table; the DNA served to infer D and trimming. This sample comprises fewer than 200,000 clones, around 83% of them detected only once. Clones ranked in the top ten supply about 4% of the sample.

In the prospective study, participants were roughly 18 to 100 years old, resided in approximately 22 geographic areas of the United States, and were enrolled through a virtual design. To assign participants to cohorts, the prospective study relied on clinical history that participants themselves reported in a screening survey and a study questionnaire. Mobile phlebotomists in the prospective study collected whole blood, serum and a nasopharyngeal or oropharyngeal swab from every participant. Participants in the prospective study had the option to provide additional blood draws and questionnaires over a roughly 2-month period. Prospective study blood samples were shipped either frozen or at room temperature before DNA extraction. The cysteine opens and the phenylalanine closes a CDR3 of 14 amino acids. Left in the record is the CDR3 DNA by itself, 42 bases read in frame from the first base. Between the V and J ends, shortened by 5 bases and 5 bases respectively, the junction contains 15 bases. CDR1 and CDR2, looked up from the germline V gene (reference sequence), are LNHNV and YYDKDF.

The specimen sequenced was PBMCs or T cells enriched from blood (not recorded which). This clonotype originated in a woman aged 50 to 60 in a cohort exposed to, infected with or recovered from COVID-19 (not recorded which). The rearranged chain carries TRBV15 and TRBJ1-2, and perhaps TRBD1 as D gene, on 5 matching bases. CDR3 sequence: CATSGGGSSYGYTF. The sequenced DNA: TGTGCCACCAGCGGGGGGGGTAGCTCGTATGGCTACACCTTC. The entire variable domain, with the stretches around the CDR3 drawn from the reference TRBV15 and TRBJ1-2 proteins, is DAMVIQNPRYQVTQFGKPVTLSCSQTLNHNVMYWYQQKSSQAPKLLFHYYDKDFNNEADTPDNFQSRRPNTSFCFLDIRSPGLGDTAMYLCATSGGGSSYGYTFGSGTRLTVV.